This is a list of T cell receptor beta chains from one sample in a study of shared T cell receptors in the human thymus. Sequencing used immunoSEQ multiplex PCR; TCRdb keeps in-frame clones, though not all of them. This table has 700,000 or so clones, 80% to 90% appearing once. These data were also reused for a study on human thymus T cells.

The sample taken for sequencing was thymocytes. All receptors come from a girl in the first two years of life with a congenital heart defect. Each CDR3 is given with its conserved first and last residue. D genes are given only for firm matches. Some rows mark clone size as missing; the rest say once, few, many or name a class of expanded clone.

TGTGCCAGCAGCTCCAAAACGGGTATTGTAGCTGACTTGGGGCAGTTCTTC	CASSSKTGIVADLGQFF	.	.	TRBJ2-1	TRBV7-2	17
TGTGCCAGCAGTGGCCCGGGACAGGGGGAGCTCATGAACACTGAAGCTTTCTTT	CASSGPGQGELMNTEAFF	TRBD1	.	TRBJ1-1	TRBV27	18
TGTGCCAGCAGTTCAGGGATCCCCTACGAGCAGTACTTC	CASSSGIPYEQYF	.	.	TRBJ2-7	TRBV14	13
TGCGCCAGCAGTGAGTCGGCTAGCGGGGGGACGGTTCAAGAGACCCAGTACTTC	CASSESASGGTVQETQYF	TRBD2	.	TRBJ2-5	TRBV10-1	18
TGTGCCAGCAGCTTAGCTCGGGACAGAACGAACACTGAAGCTTTCTTT	CASSLARDRTNTEAFF	TRBD1	few	TRBJ1-1	TRBV7-6	16
TGTGCCAGCAGTTTTACACGGACAGGGCGCAATCAGCCCCAGCATTTT	CASSFTRTGRNQPQHF	TRBD1	.	TRBJ1-5	TRBV6-6	16
TGTGCCAGCAGCCCGAGGTCGATCGGGACAGGGAGCCTGAAAGGTTTCTTT	CASSPRSIGTGSLKGFF	TRBD1	.	TRBJ1-1	TRBV5-6	17
TGTGCCAGCAGTGAGGGCGGGGCAGGGTTTCAAGAGACCCAGTACTTC	CASSEGGAGFQETQYF	.	.	TRBJ2-5	TRBV6-1	16
TGCGCCAGCAGCGGTGCTAATGGCGGGGGCCTTTTCTCCTACGAGCAGTACTTC	CASSGANGGGLFSYEQYF	.	once	TRBJ2-7	TRBV4-1	18
TGTGCCAGCAACCGACCGGGACTTCACGGACATACGCAGTATTTT	CASNRPGLHGHTQYF	.	.	TRBJ2-3	TRBV2	15
TGTGCCAGCAGCGCAGGAGCGGGGCTCTACAATGAGCAGTTCTTC	CASSAGAGLYNEQFF	TRBD2	few	TRBJ2-1	TRBV9	15
TGTGCCAGCAGTTGCCCCACCGGGACAGGGAGTTACGAGCAGTACTTC	CASSCPTGTGSYEQYF	TRBD1	.	TRBJ2-7	TRBV28	16
TGTGCTAGTGGTTTAGGTCCACCACCCCGGGGGGAAAATCAGCCCCAGCATTTT	CASGLGPPPRGENQPQHF	.	.	TRBJ1-5	TRBV12-5	18
TGTGCCAGCAGGATAACAGGGACATCTCTCTATGGCTACACCTTC	CASRITGTSLYGYTF	.	.	TRBJ1-2	TRBV6-1	15
TGTGCCAGCAGCTTAGTTGGACAGGAGCACAATGAGCAGTTCTTC	CASSLVGQEHNEQFF	TRBD1	.	TRBJ2-1	TRBV7-9	15
TGTGCCACCAGCACCACTCGGCAGGCAGAGCAGTTCTTC	CATSTTRQAEQFF	.	.	TRBJ2-1	TRBV15	13
TGTGCCAGCGGATCAGGGAACTATGGCTACACCTTC	CASGSGNYGYTF	.	few	TRBJ1-2	TRBV11-1	12
TGTGCCAGCAGCAACAGGGTTTATAATTCACCCCTCCACTTT	CASSNRVYNSPLHF	.	.	TRBJ1-6	TRBV14	14
TGTGCCAGCAGTTCCCCAGGACAGGGGGCTGTGGCTTTCTTT	CASSSPGQGAVAFF	TRBD1	.	TRBJ1-1	TRBV27	14
TGTGCCAGCAGCCAAGGACAGCTTAGCTCCTACGAGCAGTACTTC	CASSQGQLSSYEQYF	.	.	TRBJ2-7	TRBV4-2	15
TGTGCCATCAGTGGTGCGGAAAATATTAACTATGGCTACACCTTC	CAISGAENINYGYTF	.	.	TRBJ1-2	TRBV10-3	15
TGTGCCAGCAGTCCTTGGGGGGGGGAGGATGGGTCGGATACGCAGTATTTT	CASSPWGGEDGSDTQYF	TRBD2	once	TRBJ2-3	TRBV27	17
TGTGCCAGCAGCTTGGCCGAGGTACAAGAGACCCAGTACTTC	CASSLAEVQETQYF	.	few	TRBJ2-5	TRBV5-4	14
TGCGCCAGCAGCCAAAATAGCGGGGGCGCGAGCTCCTACGAGCAGTACTTC	CASSQNSGGASSYEQYF	TRBD2	.	TRBJ2-7	TRBV4-3	17
TGTGCCAGCAGCCTGGGACTCAAAGGGGGAGGGTTCATCACAGATACGCAGTATTTT	CASSLGLKGGGFITDTQYF	.	.	TRBJ2-3	TRBV5-4	19
TGTGCCAGCAGCGTAGGGAGGGGTCGGGGGATAAACTATGGCTACACCTTC	CASSVGRGRGINYGYTF	.	.	TRBJ1-2	TRBV9	17